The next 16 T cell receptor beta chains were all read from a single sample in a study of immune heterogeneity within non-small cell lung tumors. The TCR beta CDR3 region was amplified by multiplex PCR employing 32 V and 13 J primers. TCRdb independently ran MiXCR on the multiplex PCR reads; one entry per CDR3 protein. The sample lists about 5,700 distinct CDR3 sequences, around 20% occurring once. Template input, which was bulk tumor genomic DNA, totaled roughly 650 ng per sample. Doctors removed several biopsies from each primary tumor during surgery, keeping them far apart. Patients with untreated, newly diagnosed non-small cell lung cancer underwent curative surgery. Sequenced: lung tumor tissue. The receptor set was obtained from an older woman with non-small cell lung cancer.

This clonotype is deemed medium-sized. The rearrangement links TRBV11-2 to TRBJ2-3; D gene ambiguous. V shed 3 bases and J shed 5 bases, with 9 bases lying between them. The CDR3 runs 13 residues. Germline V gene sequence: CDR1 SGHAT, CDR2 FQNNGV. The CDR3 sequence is CASSLIVLDTQYF. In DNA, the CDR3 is TGTGCCAGCAGCTTGATCGTATTAGATACGCAGTATTTT. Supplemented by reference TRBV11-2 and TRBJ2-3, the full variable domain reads EAGVAQSPRYKIIEKRQSVAFWCNPISGHATLYWYQQILGQGPKLLIQFQNNGVVDDSQLPKDRFSAERLKGVDSTLKIQPAKLEDSAVYLCASSLIVLDTQYFGPGTRLTVL.

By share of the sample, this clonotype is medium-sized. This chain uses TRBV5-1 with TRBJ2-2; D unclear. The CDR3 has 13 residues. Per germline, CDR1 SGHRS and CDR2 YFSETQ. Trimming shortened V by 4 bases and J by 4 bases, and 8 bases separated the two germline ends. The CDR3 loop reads CASSVTVTGELFF. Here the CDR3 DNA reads TGCGCCAGCAGCGTGACTGTCACCGGGGAGCTGTTTTTT. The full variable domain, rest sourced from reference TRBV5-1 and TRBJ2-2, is KAGVTQTPRYLIKTRGQQVTLSCSPISGHRSVSWYQQTPGQGLQFLFEYFSETQRNKGNFPGRFSGRQFSNSRSEMNVSTLELGDSALYLCASSVTVTGELFFGEGSRLTVL.

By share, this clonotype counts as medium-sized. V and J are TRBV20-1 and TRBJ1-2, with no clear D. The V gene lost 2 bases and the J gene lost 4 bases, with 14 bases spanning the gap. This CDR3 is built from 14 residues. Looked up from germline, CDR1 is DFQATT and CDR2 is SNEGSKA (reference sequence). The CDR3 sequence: CSARSSISGYGYTF. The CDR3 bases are TGCAGTGCTAGATCTTCCATATCGGGCTATGGCTACACCTTC.

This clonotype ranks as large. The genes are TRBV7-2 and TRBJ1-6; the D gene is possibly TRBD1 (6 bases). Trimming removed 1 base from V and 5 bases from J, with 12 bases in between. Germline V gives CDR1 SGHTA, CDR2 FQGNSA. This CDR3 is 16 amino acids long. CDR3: CASSLDNRVHNSPLHF. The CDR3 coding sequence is TGTGCCAGCAGCTTAGACAACAGGGTTCATAATTCACCCCTCCACTTT. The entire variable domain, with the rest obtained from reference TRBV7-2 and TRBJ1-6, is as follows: GAGVSQSPSNKVTEKGKDVELRCDPISGHTALYWYRQSLGQGLEFLIYFQGNSAPDKSGLPSDRFSAERTGGSVSTLTIQRTQQEDSAVYLCASSLDNRVHNSPLHFGNGTRLTVT.

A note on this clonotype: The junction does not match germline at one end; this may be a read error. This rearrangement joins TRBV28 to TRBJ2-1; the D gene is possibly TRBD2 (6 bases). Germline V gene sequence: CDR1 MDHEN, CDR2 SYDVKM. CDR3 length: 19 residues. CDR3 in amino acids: CASSLFWDLGGGSYNGQFF. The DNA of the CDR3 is TGTGCCAGCAGTTTATTTTGGGACCTTGGGGGAGGATCCTACAATGGGCAGTTCTTC.

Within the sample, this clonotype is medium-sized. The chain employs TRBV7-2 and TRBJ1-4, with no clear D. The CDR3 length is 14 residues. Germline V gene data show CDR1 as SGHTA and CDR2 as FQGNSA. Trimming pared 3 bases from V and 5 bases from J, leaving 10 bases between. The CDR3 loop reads CASSLRQDNEKLFF. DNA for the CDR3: TGTGCCAGCAGCTTGAGGCAGGACAATGAAAAACTGTTTTTT.

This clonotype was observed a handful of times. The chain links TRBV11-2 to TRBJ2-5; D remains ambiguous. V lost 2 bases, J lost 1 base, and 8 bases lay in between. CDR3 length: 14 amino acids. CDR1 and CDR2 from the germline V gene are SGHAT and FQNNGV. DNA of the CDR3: TGTGCCAGCAGCTTAAGTGGTGGCCAAGAGACCCAGTACTTC. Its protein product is CASSLSGGQETQYF.

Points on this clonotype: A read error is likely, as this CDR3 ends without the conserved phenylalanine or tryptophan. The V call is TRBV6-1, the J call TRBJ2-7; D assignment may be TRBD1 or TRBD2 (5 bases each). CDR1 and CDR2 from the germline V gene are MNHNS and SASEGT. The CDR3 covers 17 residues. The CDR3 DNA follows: TGTGCCAGTAGTGAAGAAGCGGCAGGGATCGTGACCTACGAGCAGTACTTA. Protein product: CASSEEAAGIVTYEQYL.

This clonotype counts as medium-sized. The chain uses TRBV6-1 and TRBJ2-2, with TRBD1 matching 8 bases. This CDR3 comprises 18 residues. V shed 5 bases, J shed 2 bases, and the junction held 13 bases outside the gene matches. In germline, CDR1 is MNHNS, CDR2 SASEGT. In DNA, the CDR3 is TGTGCCAGCAGTTTACTACTGGTGACAGGGGCCAACACCGGGGAGCTGTTTTTT. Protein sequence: CASSLLLVTGANTGELFF.

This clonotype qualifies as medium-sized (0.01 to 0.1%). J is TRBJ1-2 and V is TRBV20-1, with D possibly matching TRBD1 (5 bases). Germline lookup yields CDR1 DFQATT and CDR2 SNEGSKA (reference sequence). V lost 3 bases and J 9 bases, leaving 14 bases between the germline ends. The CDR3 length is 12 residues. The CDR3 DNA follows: TGCAGTGCTAGGTGGCAGGGTGGGAGCTACACCTTC. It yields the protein CSARWQGGSYTF.

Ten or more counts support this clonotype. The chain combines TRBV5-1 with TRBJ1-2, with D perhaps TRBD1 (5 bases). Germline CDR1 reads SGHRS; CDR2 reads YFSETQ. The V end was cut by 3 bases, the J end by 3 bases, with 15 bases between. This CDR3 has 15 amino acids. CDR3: CASSSRTAGDYGYTF. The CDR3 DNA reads TGCGCCAGCAGCTCCAGGACGGCGGGGGACTATGGCTACACCTTC.

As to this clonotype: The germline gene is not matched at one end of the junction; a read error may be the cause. DNA for the CDR3: TGCAGTTCTAGCTTGAACCGGGGCGACAATCAGCCCCAGCATTTT. It codes for CSSSLNRGDNQPQHF. This sequence joins TRBV20-1 and TRBJ1-5, with TRBD1 as a possible D gene (5 bases). Germline CDR1 is DFQATT and CDR2 is SNEGSKA (reference sequence). This CDR3 contains 15 residues.

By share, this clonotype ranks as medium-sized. The chain's CDR3 is CASSYSGGFGYTF. CDR3 coding DNA: TGTGCCAGCAGTTACTCGGGAGGGTTTGGCTACACCTTC. The chain carries TRBV6-2 or TRBV6-3 and TRBJ1-2; the D is unclear. The V gene lost 0 bases and the J gene lost 7 bases, with 9 bases spanning the gap. The CDR3 sequence is 13 residues long. The V gene's germline CDR1 is MNHEY and CDR2 SVGEGT.

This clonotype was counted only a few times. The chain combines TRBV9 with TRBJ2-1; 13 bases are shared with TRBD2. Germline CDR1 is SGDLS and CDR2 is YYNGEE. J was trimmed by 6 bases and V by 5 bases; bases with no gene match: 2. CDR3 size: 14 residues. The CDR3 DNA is TGTGCCAGCAGTGGGACTAGCGGGATCAATGAGCAGTTCTTC. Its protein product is CASSGTSGINEQFF.

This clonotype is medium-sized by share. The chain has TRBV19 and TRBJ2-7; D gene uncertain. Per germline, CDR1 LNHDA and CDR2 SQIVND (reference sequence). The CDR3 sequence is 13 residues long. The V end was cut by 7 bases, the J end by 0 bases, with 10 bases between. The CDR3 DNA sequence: TGTGCCAGTAAACATTCAAGCTCCTACGAGCAGTACTTC. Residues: CASKHSSSYEQYF.

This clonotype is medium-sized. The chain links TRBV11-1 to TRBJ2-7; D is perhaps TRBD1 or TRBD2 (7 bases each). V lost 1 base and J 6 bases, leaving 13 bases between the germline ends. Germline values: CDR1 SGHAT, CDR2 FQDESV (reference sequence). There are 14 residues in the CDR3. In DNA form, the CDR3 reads TGTGCCAGCAGCTTAGTGGGAGGGGACAGCGAGCAGTACTTC. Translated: CASSLVGGDSEQYF. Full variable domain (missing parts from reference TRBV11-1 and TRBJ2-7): EAEVAQSPRYKITEKSQAVAFWCDPISGHATLYWYRQILGQGPELLVQFQDESVVDDSQLPKDRFSAERLKGVDSTLKIQPAELGDSAMYLCASSLVGGDSEQYFGPGTRLTVT.